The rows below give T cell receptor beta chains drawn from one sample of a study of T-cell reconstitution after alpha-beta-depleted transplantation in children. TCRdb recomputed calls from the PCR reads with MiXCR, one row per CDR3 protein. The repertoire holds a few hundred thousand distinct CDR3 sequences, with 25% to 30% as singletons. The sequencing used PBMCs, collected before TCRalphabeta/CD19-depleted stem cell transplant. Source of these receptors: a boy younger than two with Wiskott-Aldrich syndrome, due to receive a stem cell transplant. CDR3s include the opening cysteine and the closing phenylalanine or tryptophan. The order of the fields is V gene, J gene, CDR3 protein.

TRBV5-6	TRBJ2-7	CASSLIGTYEQYF
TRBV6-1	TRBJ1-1	CASSRRGPPRRNTEAFF
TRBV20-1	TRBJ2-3	CSARGAPGLAGRDTQYF
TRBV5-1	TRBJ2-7	CASSLFQSSYEQYF
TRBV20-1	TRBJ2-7	CTGTSGSSYEQYF
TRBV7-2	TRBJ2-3	CASSPLAGFIPDTQYF
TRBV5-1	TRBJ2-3	CASSLASSGFTDTQYF
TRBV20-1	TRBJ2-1	CSARIGQGYYNEQFF
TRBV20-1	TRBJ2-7	CSARYLAGAYEQYF
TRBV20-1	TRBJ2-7	CSAPGLAGIYEQYF
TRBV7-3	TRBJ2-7	CASSLLRRMNYEQYF
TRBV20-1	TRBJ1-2	CSARDVRGNYGYTF
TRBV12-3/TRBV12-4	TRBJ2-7	CASSFARRREQSF
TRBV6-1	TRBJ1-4	CASSRGALGEKLFF
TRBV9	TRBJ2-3	CASSVGPATDTQYF
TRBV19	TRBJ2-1	CASSIESLALNEQFF
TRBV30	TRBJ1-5	CAWGTLAQGPQHF
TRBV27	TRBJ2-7	CASSLRRDPIYEQYF
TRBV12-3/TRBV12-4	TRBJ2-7	CASSTGTSFYSLYEQYF
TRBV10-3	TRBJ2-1	CAISEVNNEQFF
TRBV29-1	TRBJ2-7	CSVDGGGYEQYF
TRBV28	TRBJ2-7	CASSKLAGVYEQYF
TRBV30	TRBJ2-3	CAEGGSSTDTQYF
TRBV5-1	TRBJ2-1	CASSPAGGYNEQFF
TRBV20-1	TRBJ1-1	CSASPGSRNTEAFF
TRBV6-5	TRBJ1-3	CASSSGTSGNTIYF
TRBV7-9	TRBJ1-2	CASSSRRPFNYGYTF
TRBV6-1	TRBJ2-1	CASRQPNRGGRNEQFF
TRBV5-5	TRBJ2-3	CASSLGERAFVF
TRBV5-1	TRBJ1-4	CASSLATRNEKLFF
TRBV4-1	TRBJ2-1	CASSQRTFYNEQFF
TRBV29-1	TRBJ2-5	CSVGREETQYF
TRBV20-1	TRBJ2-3	CSAERSSTDTQYF
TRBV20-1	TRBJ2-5	CSAHDGGAQYF
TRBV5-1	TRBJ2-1	CASSFGLAKNEQFF
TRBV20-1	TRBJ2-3	CSGNASGRARYRKDTQYF
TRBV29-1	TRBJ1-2	CSVLGEGRNYGYTF
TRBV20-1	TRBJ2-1	CSARGLAGEAEQFF
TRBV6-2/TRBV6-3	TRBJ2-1	CASSLRRNEQFF
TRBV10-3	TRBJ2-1	CAISESGDRGDEQFF
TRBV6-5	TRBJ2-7	CASSYSFHEQYF
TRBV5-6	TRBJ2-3	CASSLVTGGDTQYF
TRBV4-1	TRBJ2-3	CASSQGRASGRYTQYF
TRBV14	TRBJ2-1	CASSQDRSGRGNEQFF
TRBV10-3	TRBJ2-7	CASQGLTYEQYF
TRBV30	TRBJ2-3	CAWSRDLAGVADTQYF
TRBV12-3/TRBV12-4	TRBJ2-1	CASSFGAGGPNDEQFF
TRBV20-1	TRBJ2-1	CSASNGRSSYNEQFF
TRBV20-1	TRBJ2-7	CSARREREVTYEQYF
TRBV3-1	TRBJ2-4	CASSNGIGNIQYF
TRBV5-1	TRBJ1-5	CASSLNGGGNQPQHF
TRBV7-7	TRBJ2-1	CASSLGPGGSYNEQFF
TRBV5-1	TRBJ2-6	CASSSRAGGANVLTF
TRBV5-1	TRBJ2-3	CASSGTSDTDTQYF
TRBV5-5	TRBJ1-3	CASSDRPSGNTIYF
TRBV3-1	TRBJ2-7	CASSQLAGEQYF